This TCR beta chain was sequenced in a study of cytomegalovirus exposure and HLA in healthy donors. V gave up 6 bases and J gave up 5 bases, with 12 bases separating them. The CDR3 extends over 13 amino acids. Germline lookup yields CDR1 MNHEY and CDR2 SVGAGI. A multiplex PCR was run with 60 Vbeta primers and 13 Jbeta primers. The data were produced by immunoSEQ multiplex PCR, yet TCRdb's version contains in-frame clones alone and is incomplete. The data hold more than 110,000 clones, with nearly 10% observed a single time. This TCR came from a man between 45 and 60 years old in good health and CMV-seronegative. V gene TRBV6-5 combines with J gene TRBJ2-3; D not resolved. The source material was PBMCs. CDR3 residues: CASSPVTGDTQYF. The CDR3 DNA reads TGTGCCAGCAGCCCCGTGACTGGAGATACGCAGTATTTT.